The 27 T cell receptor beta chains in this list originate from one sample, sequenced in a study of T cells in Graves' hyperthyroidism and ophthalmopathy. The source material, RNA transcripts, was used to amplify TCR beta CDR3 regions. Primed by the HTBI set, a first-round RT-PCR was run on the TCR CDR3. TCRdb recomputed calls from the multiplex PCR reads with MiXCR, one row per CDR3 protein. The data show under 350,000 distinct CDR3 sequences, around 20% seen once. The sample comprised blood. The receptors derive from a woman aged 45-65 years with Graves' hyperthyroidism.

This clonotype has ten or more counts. The CDR3, as DNA: TGCAGTGCCCTTACACAGGGGTGGAGGTCCTACGAGCAGTACTTC. It encodes CSALTQGWRSYEQYF. The chain carries TRBV20-1 and TRBJ2-7; 7 bases match TRBD1. Germline V gives CDR1 DFQATT, CDR2 SNEGSKA (reference sequence). V dropped 6 bases and J dropped 1; count of bases not matched to a gene: 12. CDR3 size: 15 residues.

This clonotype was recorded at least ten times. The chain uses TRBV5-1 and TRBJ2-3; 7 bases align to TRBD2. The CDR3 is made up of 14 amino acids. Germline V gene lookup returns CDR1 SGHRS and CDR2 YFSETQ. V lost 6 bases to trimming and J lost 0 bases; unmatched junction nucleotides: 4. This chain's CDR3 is CASNSRGSTDTQYF. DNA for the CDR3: TGCGCCAGCAACTCGCGGGGGAGCACAGATACGCAGTATTTT. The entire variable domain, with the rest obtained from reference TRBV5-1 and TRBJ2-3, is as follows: KAGVTQTPRYLIKTRGQQVTLSCSPISGHRSVSWYQQTPGQGLQFLFEYFSETQRNKGNFPGRFSGRQFSNSRSEMNVSTLELGDSALYLCASNSRGSTDTQYFGPGTRLTVL.

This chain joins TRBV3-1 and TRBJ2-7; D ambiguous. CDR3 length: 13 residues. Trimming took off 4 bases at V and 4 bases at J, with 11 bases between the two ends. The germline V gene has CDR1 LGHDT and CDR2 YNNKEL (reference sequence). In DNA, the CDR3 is TGTGCCAGCAGCCGTGAAGTAGGGTACGAGCAGTACTTC. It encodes CASSREVGYEQYF.

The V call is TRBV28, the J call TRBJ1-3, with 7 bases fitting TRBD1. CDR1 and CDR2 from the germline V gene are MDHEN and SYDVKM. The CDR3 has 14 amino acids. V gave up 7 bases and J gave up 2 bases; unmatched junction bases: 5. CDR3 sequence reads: CASTPGGPGNTIYF. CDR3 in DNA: TGTGCCAGCACCCCAGGGGGACCTGGAAACACCATATATTTT.

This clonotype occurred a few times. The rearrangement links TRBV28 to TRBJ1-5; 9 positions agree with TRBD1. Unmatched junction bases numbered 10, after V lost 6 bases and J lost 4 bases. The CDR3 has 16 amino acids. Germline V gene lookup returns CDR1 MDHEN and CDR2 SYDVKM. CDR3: CASRIPGTGRNQPQHF. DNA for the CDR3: TGTGCCAGCAGAATACCCGGGACAGGGCGAAATCAGCCCCAGCATTTT.

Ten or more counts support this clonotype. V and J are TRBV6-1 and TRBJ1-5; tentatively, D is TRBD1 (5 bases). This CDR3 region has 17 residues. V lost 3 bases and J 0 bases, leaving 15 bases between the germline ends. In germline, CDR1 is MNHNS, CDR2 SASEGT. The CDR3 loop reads CASSEDWGTYSNQPQHF. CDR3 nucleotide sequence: TGTGCCAGCAGTGAGGACTGGGGCACTTATAGCAATCAGCCCCAGCATTTT.

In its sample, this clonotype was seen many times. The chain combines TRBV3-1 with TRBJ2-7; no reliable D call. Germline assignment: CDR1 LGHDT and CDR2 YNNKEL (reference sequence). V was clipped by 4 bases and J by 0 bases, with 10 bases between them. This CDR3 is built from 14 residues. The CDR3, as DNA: TGTGCCAGCAGCCCACGCGAGAGCTCCTACGAGCAGTACTTC. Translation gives CASSPRESSYEQYF.

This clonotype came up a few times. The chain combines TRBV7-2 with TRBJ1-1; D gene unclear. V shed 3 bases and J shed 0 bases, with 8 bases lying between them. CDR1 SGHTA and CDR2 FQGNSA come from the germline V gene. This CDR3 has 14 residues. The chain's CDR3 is CASSFMGMNTEAFF. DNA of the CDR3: TGTGCCAGCAGCTTCATGGGGATGAACACTGAAGCTTTCTTT.

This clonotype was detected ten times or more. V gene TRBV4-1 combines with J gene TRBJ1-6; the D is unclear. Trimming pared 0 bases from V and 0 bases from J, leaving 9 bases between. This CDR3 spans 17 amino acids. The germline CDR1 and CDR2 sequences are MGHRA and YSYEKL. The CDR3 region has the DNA TGCGCCAGCAGCCAAGAAGACTGGGCCTCCTATAATTCACCCCTCCACTTT. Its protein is CASSQEDWASYNSPLHF.

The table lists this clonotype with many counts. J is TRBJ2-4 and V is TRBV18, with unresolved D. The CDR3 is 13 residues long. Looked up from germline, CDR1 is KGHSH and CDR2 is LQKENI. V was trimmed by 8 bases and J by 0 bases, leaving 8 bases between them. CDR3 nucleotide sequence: TGTGCCAGCGCCTATGTAGCCAAAAACATTCAGTACTTC. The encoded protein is CASAYVAKNIQYF.

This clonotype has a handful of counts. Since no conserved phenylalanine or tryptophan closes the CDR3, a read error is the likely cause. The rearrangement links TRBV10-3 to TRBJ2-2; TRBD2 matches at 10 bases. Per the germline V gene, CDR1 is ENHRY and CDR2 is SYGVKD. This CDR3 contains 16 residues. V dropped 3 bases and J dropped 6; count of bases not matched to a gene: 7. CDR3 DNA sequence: TGTGCCATCAGTGACCCGGGACTAGCGCCCGCCGGGGAGCTGTTTCTT. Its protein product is CAISDPGLAPAGELFL.

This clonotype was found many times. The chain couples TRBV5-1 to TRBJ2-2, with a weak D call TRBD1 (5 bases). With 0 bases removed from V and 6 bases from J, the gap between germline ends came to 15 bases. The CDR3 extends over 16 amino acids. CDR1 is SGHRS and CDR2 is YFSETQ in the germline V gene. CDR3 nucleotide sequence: TGCGCCAGCAGCTTGGTACGAGGCCCCAGGGCCGGGGAGCTGTTTTTT. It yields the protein CASSLVRGPRAGELFF.

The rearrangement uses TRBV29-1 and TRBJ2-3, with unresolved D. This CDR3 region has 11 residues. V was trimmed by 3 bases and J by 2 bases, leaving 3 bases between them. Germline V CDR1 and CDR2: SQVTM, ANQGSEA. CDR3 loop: CSVDYTDTQYF. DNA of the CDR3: TGCAGCGTTGACTACACAGATACGCAGTATTTT.

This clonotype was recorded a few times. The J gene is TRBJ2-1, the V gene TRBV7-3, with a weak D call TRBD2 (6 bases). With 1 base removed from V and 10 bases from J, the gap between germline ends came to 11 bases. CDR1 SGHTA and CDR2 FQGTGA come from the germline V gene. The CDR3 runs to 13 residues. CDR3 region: CASSLRGGREQFF. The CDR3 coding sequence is TGTGCCAGCAGCTTAAGGGGAGGCCGGGAGCAGTTCTTC.

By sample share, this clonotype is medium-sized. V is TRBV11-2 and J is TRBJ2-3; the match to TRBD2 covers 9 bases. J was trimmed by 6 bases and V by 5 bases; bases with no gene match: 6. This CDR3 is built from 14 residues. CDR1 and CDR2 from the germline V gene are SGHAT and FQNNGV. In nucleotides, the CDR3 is TGTGCCAGCAGCCTTCTAGCGGGGAGGGATACGCAGTATTTT. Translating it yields CASSLLAGRDTQYF.

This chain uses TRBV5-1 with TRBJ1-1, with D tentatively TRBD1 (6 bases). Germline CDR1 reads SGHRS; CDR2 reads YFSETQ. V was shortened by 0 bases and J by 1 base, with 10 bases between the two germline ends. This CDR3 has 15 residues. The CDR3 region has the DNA TGCGCCAGCAGCTTGGAAGCGACAGGGAACACTGAAGCTTTCTTT. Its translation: CASSLEATGNTEAFF.

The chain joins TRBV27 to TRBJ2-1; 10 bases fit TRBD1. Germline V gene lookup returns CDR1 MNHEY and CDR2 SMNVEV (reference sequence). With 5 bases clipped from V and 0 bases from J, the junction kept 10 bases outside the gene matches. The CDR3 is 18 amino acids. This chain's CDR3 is CASSLWTGGPSSYNEQFF. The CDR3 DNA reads TGTGCCAGCAGTCTCTGGACAGGGGGGCCGAGCTCCTACAATGAGCAGTTCTTC.

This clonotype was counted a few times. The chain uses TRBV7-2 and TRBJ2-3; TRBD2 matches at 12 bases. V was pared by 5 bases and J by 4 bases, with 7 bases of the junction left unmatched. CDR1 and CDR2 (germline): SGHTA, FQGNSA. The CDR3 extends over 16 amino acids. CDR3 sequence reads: CASSPSSGRAPDTQYF. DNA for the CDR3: TGTGCCAGCAGCCCCTCTAGCGGGAGGGCCCCAGATACGCAGTATTTT.

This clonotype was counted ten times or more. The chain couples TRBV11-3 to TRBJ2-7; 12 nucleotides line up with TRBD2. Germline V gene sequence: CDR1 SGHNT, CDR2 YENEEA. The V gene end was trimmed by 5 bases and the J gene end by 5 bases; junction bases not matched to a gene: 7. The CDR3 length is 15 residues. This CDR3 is CASSHGLAGRDEQYF. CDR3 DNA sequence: TGTGCCAGCAGCCATGGACTAGCGGGGAGGGACGAGCAGTACTTC.

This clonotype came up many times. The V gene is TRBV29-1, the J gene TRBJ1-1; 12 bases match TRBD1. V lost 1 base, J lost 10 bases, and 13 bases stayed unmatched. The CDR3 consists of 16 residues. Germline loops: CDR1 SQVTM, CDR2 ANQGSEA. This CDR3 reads CSVEAAGGTGGVGAFF. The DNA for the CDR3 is TGCAGCGTTGAAGCGGCCGGCGGGACAGGGGGCGTAGGAGCTTTCTTT. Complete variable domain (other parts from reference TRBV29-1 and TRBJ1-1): SAVISQKPSRDICQRGTSLTIQCQVDSQVTMMFWYRQQPGQSLTLIATANQGSEATYESGFVIDKFPISRPNLTFSTLTVSNMSPEDSSIYLCSVEAAGGTGGVGAFFGQGTRLTVV.

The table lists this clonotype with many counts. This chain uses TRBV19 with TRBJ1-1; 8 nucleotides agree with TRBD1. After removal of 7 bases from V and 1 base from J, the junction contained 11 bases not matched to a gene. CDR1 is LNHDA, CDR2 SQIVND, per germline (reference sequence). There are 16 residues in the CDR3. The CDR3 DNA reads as TGTGCCAGTAAATCGGGGACAGGTGGATGGAACACTGAAGCTTTCTTT. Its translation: CASKSGTGGWNTEAFF.

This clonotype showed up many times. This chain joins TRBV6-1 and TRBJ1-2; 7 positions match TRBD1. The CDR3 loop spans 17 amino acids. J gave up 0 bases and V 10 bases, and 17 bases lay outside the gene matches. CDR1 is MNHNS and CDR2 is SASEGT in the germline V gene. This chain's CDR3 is CATPLNRGRGANYGYTF. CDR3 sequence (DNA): TGTGCCACCCCTTTGAACAGGGGAAGGGGAGCTAACTATGGCTACACCTTC.

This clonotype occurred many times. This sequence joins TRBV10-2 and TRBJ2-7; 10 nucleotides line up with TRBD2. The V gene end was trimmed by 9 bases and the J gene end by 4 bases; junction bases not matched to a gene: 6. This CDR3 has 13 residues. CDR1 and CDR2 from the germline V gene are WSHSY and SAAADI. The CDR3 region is CASMASGRYEQYF. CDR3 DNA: TGCGCCAGTATGGCTAGCGGGAGATACGAGCAGTACTTC.

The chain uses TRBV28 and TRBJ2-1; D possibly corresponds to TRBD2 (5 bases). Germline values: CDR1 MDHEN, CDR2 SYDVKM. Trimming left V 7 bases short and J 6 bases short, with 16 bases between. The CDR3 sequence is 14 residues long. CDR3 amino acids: CASKFPSSFNEQFF. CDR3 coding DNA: TGTGCCAGCAAGTTCCCTAGCTCGTTCAATGAGCAGTTCTTC.

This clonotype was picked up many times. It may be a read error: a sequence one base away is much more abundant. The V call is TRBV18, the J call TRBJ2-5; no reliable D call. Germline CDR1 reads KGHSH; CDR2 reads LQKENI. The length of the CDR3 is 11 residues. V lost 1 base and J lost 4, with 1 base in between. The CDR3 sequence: CASSPRETQYF. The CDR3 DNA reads TGTGCCAGCTCACCACGAGAGACCCAGTACTTC.

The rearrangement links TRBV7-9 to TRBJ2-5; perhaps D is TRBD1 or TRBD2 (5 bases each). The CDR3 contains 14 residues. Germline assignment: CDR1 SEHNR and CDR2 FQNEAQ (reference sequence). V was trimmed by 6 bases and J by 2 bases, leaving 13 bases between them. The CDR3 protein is CASSWGGQQETQYF. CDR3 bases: TGTGCCAGCAGTTGGGGCGGGCAGCAAGAGACCCAGTACTTC.

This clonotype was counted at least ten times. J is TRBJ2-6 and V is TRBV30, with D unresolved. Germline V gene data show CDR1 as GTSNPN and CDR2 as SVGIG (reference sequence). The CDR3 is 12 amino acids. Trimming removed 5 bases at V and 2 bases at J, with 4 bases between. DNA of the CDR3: TGTGCCTGGGATCCTGGGGCCAACGTCCTGACTTTC. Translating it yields CAWDPGANVLTF.